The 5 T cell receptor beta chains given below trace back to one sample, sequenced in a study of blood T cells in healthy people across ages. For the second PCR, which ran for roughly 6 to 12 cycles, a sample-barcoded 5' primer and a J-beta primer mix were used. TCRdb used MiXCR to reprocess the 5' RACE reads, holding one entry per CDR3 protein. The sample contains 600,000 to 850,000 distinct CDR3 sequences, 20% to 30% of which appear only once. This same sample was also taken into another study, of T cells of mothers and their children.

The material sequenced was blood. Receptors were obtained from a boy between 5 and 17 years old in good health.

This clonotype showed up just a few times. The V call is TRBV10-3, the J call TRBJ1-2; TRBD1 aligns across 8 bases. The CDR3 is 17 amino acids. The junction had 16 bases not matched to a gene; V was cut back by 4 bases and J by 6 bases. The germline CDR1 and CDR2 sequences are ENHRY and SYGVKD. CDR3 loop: CAISVQGAPAWSDGYTF. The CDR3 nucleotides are TGTGCCATCAGTGTTCAGGGGGCACCCGCTTGGTCAGATGGCTACACCTTC.

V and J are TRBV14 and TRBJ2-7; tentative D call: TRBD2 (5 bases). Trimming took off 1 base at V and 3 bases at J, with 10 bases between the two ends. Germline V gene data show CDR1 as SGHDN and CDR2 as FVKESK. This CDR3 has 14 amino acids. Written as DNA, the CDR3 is TGTGCCAGCAGCCAAGGAGGGAGAATCTACGAGCAGTACTTC. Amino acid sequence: CASSQGGRIYEQYF.

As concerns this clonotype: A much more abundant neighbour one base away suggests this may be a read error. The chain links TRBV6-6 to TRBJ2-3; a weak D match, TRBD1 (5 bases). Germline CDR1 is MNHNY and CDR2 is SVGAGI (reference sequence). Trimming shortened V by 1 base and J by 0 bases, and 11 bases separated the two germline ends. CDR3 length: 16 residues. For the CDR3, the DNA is TGTGCCAGCAGTTACTGTGGCAGGGCGAGCACAGATACGCAGTATTTT. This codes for CASSYCGRASTDTQYF.

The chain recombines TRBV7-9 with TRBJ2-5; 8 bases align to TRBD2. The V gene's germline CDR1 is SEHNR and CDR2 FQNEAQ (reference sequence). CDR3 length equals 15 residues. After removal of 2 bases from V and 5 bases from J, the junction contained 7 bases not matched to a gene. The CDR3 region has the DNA TGTGCCAGCAGCTTAACCAGCGGGGGTCGCGAGACCCAGTACTTC. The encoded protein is CASSLTSGGRETQYF.

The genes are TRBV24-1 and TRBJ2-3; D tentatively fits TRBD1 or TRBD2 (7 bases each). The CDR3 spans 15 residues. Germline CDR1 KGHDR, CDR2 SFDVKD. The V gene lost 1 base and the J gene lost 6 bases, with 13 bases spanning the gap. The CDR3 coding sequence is TGTGCCACCAGTGATTTATTGGGAGGGGGCGATACGCAGTATTTT. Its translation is CATSDLLGGGDTQYF.